This entry describes one T cell receptor (beta chain). This clonotype has ten or more counts. There is no known antigen for this receptor. No base quality information exists; no much larger clone differs at one position. Graves' hyperthyroidism was defined as stable when no progression to ophthalmopathy occurred over 18 months of follow-up. The hyperthyroidism patients were between 18 and 65 years old and newly diagnosed, with a disease duration of less than 2 months. Exclusion was applied to patients with uncontrolled infections, other autoimmune diseases, pregnancy or lactation. Diagnoses were based on clinical symptoms, serum thyroxine and TRAb, thyroid ultrasound and orbital computed tomography. PBMCs were isolated from more than 8 ml of fresh peripheral blood by Ficoll-Paque density gradient centrifugation. Trizol reagent was used to extract total RNA, and RNA quality was then checked on an Agilent 2100 Bioanalyzer.

Reading the germline V gene (reference sequence) gives CDR1 GTSNPN and CDR2 SVGIG. The CDR3, cysteine through phenylalanine, is 15 amino acids long. Only CDR3 DNA remains: 45 bases, in frame from the first base. V lost 1 base and J lost 0 bases; the stretch between them is 12 bases long. This sample stems from a study of T cells in Graves' hyperthyroidism and ophthalmopathy (dated by TCRdb to between 2018 and 2021). With regard to the full study: Peripheral blood samples were taken at initial diagnosis, before any treatment was given. The paper describes TCR Vbeta CDR3 sequencing of 120 to 150 peripheral blood samples, made up of about 40 ophthalmopathy patients, approximately 76 hyperthyroidism patients and roughly 17 progressor patients. For training and testing, the roughly 93 patients in the discovery cohort were randomly divided in a 7:3 ratio. After sampling, hyperthyroidism patients received methimazole starting at 30 mg daily, and ophthalmopathy patients received high-dose intravenous methylprednisolone. TCR V-J signatures able to tell the groups apart were searched for in a discovery cohort of approximately 95 patients, of whom fewer than 45 had Graves' ophthalmopathy and about 60 had stable Graves' hyperthyroidism. In several Graves' hyperthyroidism patients, the study also compared T-cell repertoires from thyroid tissue with T-cell repertoires from blood. Whether ophthalmopathy could be predicted prospectively was tested in an independent validation cohort made up of approximately 19 hyperthyroidism patients plus 17 patients who later progressed to ophthalmopathy. Results and caveats for the whole study, not just this receptor: In validation, progression to ophthalmopathy was predicted by the model with approximately 67% sensitivity and 72% to 85% specificity, a median of 6.5 months before onset. Sample size was not statistically predetermined, and blinding of investigators to group allocation was not performed. In cross-validation, a model built on a 13 V-J signature told ophthalmopathy apart from stable hyperthyroidism with roughly 87% sensitivity and approximately 81% specificity, and in testing the same model reached 80%/75%. Most expanded thyroid clonotypes (frequency above 0.001) were also found in blood, which suggests that blood repertoires may mirror thyroid immune responses.

The TCR beta CDR3 regions were amplified from RNA transcripts. A first-round RT-PCR of the TCR CDR3 used the HTBI primer set with the Qiagen OneStep RT-PCR kit. Libraries were constructed in a second round of multiplex PCR, after which size selection and purification were performed. Sequencing of the libraries was done on an Illumina HiSeq2000 using paired-end 100 bp reads. The paper's data handling went like this. SOAPnuke was used to process the raw data, throwing out any read that contained adapters or uncalled bases, had a mean Phred below 15, or lacked an exact constant-primer or identifier match. High-quality paired reads were merged using COPE v1.2.5, and each unique nucleotide sequence was defined as a clonotype. MiTCR v1.1 was used to align clonotypes to the IMGT TRBV, TRBD and TRBJ reference segments. Only V-J combinations with frequency above 0.0001, covering approximately 99% of repertoires, were analysed. A TCS score was defined as the ratio between F50 (clonal expansion) and ExV (chaos), using BLOSUM62-based TCRdist between CDR3 peptides within each V-J. Welch's t-statistics and random forest reduced fewer than 600 V-J features to under 15, which were used in a naive Bayes classifier (R e1071). The public reads were reanalyzed by TCRdb: fastp trimming at Q25, MiXCR alignment, in-frame beta chains only. Rows are unified per CDR3 protein, each entry keeping the most common DNA and genes. TCRdb, rather than the study authors, made the V and J calls. This sample comprises around 580,000 distinct CDR3 sequences, 16% of them detected only once. The leading ten clones occupy under 20% of the sample.

The sequence is built from TRBV30 and TRBJ1-1; the D gene assignment is ambiguous. This clonotype originated in a woman aged 18 to 35 with Graves' hyperthyroidism. The sequenced material came from blood. The CDR3 reads as follows: CAWSDRRQMNTEAFF. Read as DNA, the sequence is TGTGCCTGGAGTGATCGCCGGCAGATGAACACTGAAGCTTTCTTT.